Each of the 13 T cell receptor beta chains below was sequenced from the same sample in a study of glioma-infiltrating T cells. Using RNA template, CDR3s of TCR alpha and beta were amplified with iRepertoire arm-PCR. TCRdb called the multiplex PCR reads again in MiXCR, with one record for every CDR3 protein. The sample holds roughly 350,000 distinct CDR3 sequences, about two fifths seen once. Material: glioma tissue, nonneoplastic brain tissue, or PBMCs (not recorded which). These receptors were obtained from a human donor with low-grade glioma or glioblastoma, undergoing nonglioma brain surgery, or in good health (not recorded which).

Comment on this clonotype: A much larger clone sits a single nucleotide away, making a read error possible. V usage is TRBV6-2 or TRBV6-3 and J usage is TRBJ1-5; possible D gene TRBD1, 5 bases. The germline V and J ends were trimmed by 7 bases and 3 bases, with 19 bases remaining between them. The CDR3 length is 16 residues. CDR1 and CDR2 from the germline V gene are MNHEY and SVGEGT. The CDR3 region has the DNA TGTGCCAGCACCGACTGGGGGTTTAGTAACAATCAGCCCCAGCATTTT. Protein: CASTDWGFSNNQPQHF.

The chain recombines TRBV4-3 with TRBJ2-1; D ambiguous. This CDR3 is 13 amino acids long. Trimming removed 0 bases at V and 8 bases at J, with 8 bases between. Germline V gene sequence: CDR1 LGHNA, CDR2 YSLEER. CDR3: CASSQDFGDEQFF. The CDR3 DNA reads TGCGCCAGCAGCCAAGATTTTGGCGATGAGCAGTTCTTC.

Turning to this clonotype: Sequence at one end of the junction differs from germline and may be a read error. The V and J genes are TRBV7-9 and TRBJ2-7; tentatively, D is TRBD2 (5 bases). The CDR3 sequence is 15 residues long. Germline V gene sequence: CDR1 SEHNR, CDR2 FQNEAQ (reference sequence). The chain's CDR3 is CASSQAAGFTYEQYF. CDR3 DNA sequence: TGCGCCAGCAGCCAAGCGGCAGGCTTTACCTACGAGCAGTACTTC.

The rearrangement uses TRBV6-1 and TRBJ2-7, with D possibly being TRBD2 (6 bases). Trimming removed 6 bases from V and 0 bases from J, with 15 bases in between. This CDR3 comprises 15 residues. Germline V gene sequence: CDR1 MNHNS, CDR2 SASEGT. The CDR3, as DNA: TGTGCCAGCAGGAACCCTACCGGGGGCTCCTACGAGCAGTACTTC. As protein: CASRNPTGGSYEQYF.

This clonotype has more than one count but fewer than ten. V and J are TRBV4-2 and TRBJ2-4; 15 bases are a match to TRBD2. The V gene end was trimmed by 2 bases and the J gene end by 3 bases; junction bases not matched to a gene: 11. CDR1 is LGHNA and CDR2 is YNFKEQ in the germline V gene. The CDR3 spans 20 residues. The CDR3, as DNA: TGTGCCAGCAGCCAAAGATCAGGGACTAGCGGGAGGAAAGGCAAAAACATTCAGTACTTC. Amino acid sequence: CASSQRSGTSGRKGKNIQYF.

Points on this clonotype: This may be a read error: a much more frequent sequence differs by one nucleotide. This rearrangement joins TRBV27 to TRBJ2-7; 8 bases agree with TRBD2. The germline CDR1 and CDR2 sequences are MNHEY and SMNVEV (reference sequence). This CDR3 is built from 14 residues. The trim removed 8 bases at V and 4 bases at J, leaving 10 bases unmatched. CDR3 protein: CASPMASGFYEQYF. Here the CDR3 DNA reads TGTGCCAGCCCCATGGCTAGCGGGTTTTACGAGCAGTACTTC.

The genes are TRBV7-2 and TRBJ1-1; D gene ambiguous. V gave up 5 bases and J gave up 3 bases, with 16 bases separating them. CDR1 and CDR2 (germline): SGHTA, FQGNSA. The CDR3 consists of 15 residues. CDR3 sequence: CASSRLGVLDTEAFF. The CDR3 nucleotides are TGTGCCAGCAGCCGACTTGGGGTCTTAGACACTGAAGCTTTCTTT.

The rearrangement uses TRBV5-4 and TRBJ2-7, with 9 bases fitting TRBD2. CDR3 length: 15 residues. Losses at the gene ends were 5 bases for V and 3 bases for J; bases not matched to a gene: 9. From germline, CDR1 is SGHNT and CDR2 YYREEE (reference sequence). CDR3 residues: CASSPSTSGFYEQYF. The CDR3 DNA follows: TGTGCCAGCAGTCCTTCCACTAGCGGGTTCTACGAGCAGTACTTC. Full variable domain (remainder filled in from reference TRBV5-4 and TRBJ2-7): ETGVTQSPTHLIKTRGQQVTLRCSSQSGHNTVSWYQQALGQGPQFIFQYYREEENGRGNFPPRFSGLQFPNYSSELNVNALELDDSALYLCASSPSTSGFYEQYFGPGTRLTVT.

In its sample, this clonotype was seen many times. V is TRBV6-2 or TRBV6-3 and J is TRBJ1-2; TRBD1 aligns across 9 bases. V shed 5 bases and J 6 bases; nucleotides not matched to a gene: 16. Looked up from germline, CDR1 is MNHEY and CDR2 is SVGEGT. This CDR3 spans 17 amino acids. This CDR3 is CASSVLSSGTGRNGYTF. CDR3 sequence (DNA): TGTGCCAGCAGTGTCCTTAGCAGCGGGACAGGGAGAAATGGCTACACCTTC.

The chain uses TRBV7-2 and TRBJ2-7, with D maybe TRBD2 (5 bases). Germline CDR1 reads SGHTA; CDR2 reads FQGNSA. The CDR3 is made up of 16 amino acids. Deletions cut 7 bases from V and 4 bases from J, with 23 bases between. The CDR3 region is CASNLGGLDSEYEQYF. In DNA, the CDR3 is TGTGCCAGCAACCTAGGCGGGTTGGACTCGGAATACGAGCAGTACTTC.

The chain recombines TRBV27 with TRBJ2-7; TRBD2 aligns across 10 bases. The length of the CDR3 is 15 residues. The V segment lost 5 bases and the J segment 5 bases; nucleotides outside the gene matches: 9. Germline V CDR1 and CDR2: MNHEY, SMNVEV (reference sequence). The CDR3 loop reads CASSLGTSDTNEQYF. The CDR3, as DNA: TGTGCCAGCAGTCTAGGGACTAGCGATACCAACGAGCAGTACTTC.

This clonotype was detected only once. A much bigger clone sits one base away, suggesting this may be a read error. The rearrangement links TRBV6-1 to TRBJ1-6, with D perhaps matching TRBD1 (5 bases). Germline lookup yields CDR1 MNHNS and CDR2 SASEGT. The germline V and J ends were trimmed by 6 bases and 7 bases, with 13 bases remaining between them. The CDR3 spans 14 residues. The CDR3 DNA reads as TGTGCCAGCAGCCCCGGGTCAGGGAATTCACCCCTCCACTTT. It translates to CASSPGSGNSPLHF.

In its sample, this clonotype was seen many times. The chain employs TRBV20-1 and TRBJ2-7; TRBD1 agrees at 9 bases. Germline assignment: CDR1 DFQATT and CDR2 SNEGSKA (reference sequence). This CDR3 region has 12 residues. Trimming removed 5 bases from V and 6 bases from J; junction bases left unmatched: 5. The CDR3 is CSADRGQGEQYF. The CDR3 nucleotides are TGCAGTGCTGACAGGGGACAGGGCGAGCAGTACTTC.